This T cell receptor (beta chain) emerged from a study of T cell responses to AZD1222 COVID-19 vaccine. Study observations and caveats: Of the AZD1222 recipients, only 5 or 6 were seropositive at baseline.

With respect to this clone: The antigen is not known.

Germline values: CDR1 MDHEN, CDR2 SYDVKM. The CDR3 contains 16 residues. V was pared by 3 bases and J by 5 bases, with 11 bases of the junction left unmatched. Clones were sequenced by immunoSEQ multiplex PCR, and TCRdb holds only the in-frame ones, with some missing. The repertoire holds about 130,000 clones, with 75% to 90% as singletons. This receptor was taken from an adult in good health. The chain is built from TRBV28 and TRBJ2-3; TRBD1 aligns across 7 bases. Here the sequenced sample was peripheral blood, taken on day 0 of AZD1222 vaccination. CDR3 sequence (DNA): TGTGCCAGCAGTTTTCCTATAGGGGGCAATGTAGATACGCAGTATTTT. It specifies CASSFPIGGNVDTQYF.